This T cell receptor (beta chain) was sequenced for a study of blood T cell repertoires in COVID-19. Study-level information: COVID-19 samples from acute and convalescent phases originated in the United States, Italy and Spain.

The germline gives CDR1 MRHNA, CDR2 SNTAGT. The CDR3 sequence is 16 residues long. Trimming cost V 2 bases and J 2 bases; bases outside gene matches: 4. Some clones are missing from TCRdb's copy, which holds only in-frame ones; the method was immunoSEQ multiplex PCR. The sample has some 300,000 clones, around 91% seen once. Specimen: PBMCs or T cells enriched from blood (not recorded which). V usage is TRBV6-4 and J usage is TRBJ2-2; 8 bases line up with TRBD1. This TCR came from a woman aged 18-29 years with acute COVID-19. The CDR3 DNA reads TGTGCCAGCAGTGACGGGGCAGGGGGCAACACCGGGGAGCTGTTTTTT. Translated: CASSDGAGGNTGELFF.